This TCR beta chain comes out of a study of early T cells in non-severe SARS-CoV-2 infection. On the study more broadly: Sequencing of unsorted whole blood was done on bulk RNA, leaving chains unpaired.

Individual cDNA molecules received unique molecular identifiers. MiXCR, run by TCRdb on the 5' RACE reads, gives a single entry per CDR3 protein. This table has 62,000 or so distinct CDR3 sequences, almost 9% appearing once. Overall study findings and caveats: Private and CD4 specificities were missed by VDJdb matching, skewed to anti-spike CD8.

Details on this clonotype: The antigen remains undetermined.

V shed 5 bases and J 4 bases; nucleotides not matched to a gene: 6. CDR3 length equals 14 residues. The germline gives CDR1 DFQATT, CDR2 SNEGSKA (reference sequence). This specimen was whole blood, taken at baseline. This TCR was sampled from an adult who was a healthcare worker with PCR-confirmed SARS-CoV-2 infection or an uninfected control (not recorded which). V usage is TRBV20-1 and J usage is TRBJ2-3; TRBD2 matches 10 bases. CDR3 sequence (DNA): TGCAGTGCTTCTAGCGGGAGCGGCGCAGATACGCAGTATTTT. As protein: CSASSGSGADTQYF.